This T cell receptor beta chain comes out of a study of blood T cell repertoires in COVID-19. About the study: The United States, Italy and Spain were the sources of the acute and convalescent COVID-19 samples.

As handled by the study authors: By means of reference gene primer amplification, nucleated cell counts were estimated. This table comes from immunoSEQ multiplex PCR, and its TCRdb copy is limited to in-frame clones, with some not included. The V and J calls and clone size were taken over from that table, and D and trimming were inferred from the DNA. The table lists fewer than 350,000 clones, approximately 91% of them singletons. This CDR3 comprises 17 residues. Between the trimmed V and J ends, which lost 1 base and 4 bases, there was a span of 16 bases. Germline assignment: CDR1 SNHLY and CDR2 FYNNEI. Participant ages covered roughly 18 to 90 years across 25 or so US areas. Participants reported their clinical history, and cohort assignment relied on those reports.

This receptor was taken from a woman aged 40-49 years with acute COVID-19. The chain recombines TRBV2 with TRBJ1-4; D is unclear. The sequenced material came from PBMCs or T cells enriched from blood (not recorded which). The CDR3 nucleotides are TGTGCCAGCAGTGAAGGTGCGGGTTGGGAAATTAATGAAAAACTGTTTTTT. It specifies CASSEGAGWEINEKLFF. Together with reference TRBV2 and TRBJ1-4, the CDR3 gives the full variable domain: EPEVTQTPSHQVTQMGQEVILRCVPISNHLYFYWYRQILGQKVEFLVSFYNNEISEKSEIFDDQFSVERPDGSNFTLKIRSTKLEDSAMYFCASSEGAGWEINEKLFFGSGTQLSVL.